The 14 T cell receptor beta chains listed next were all sequenced from one sample in a study of blood T cell repertoires in COVID-19 (TCRdb year 2020). Library preparation was by the immunoSEQ multiplex PCR assay. TCRdb obtained this table from immuneACCESS and retained in-frame rearrangements with V and J assigned. These tables miss some clones; where compared with another copy, unresolved V genes account for less than half of the shortfall, and the remainder is unexplained. This sample comprises 250,000 to 300,000 clones, 86% of them detected only once. Approximately 12% of the sample is held by the ten biggest clonotypes. Sequencing was carried out using peripheral blood. The origin of the receptors is a young woman with COVID-19, enrolled during active disease.

V usage is TRBV6-1 and J usage is TRBJ2-7; the D is unclear. In germline, CDR1 is MNHNS, CDR2 SASEGT. Trimming took 1 base from V and 4 from J, leaving 8 bases between them. The CDR3 runs 13 residues. The CDR3 coding sequence is TGTGCCAGCAGTGAAGTGGCTAGTTACGAGCAGTACTTC. Its translation: CASSEVASYEQYF.

V is TRBV27 and J is TRBJ1-1; the match to TRBD1 covers 9 bases. This CDR3 has 14 amino acids. V shed 6 bases, J shed 5 bases, and the junction held 7 bases outside the gene matches. Germline assignment: CDR1 MNHEY and CDR2 SMNVEV (reference sequence). The CDR3 sequence is CASRPDRGGTEAFF. The CDR3 nucleotides are TGTGCCAGCAGACCGGACAGGGGTGGTACTGAAGCTTTCTTT.

This clone was recorded once. The chain has TRBV19 and TRBJ1-5; 7 bases map to TRBD1. Trimming at V came to 2 bases and at J to 1 base, leaving 2 bases not matched to a gene. In germline, CDR1 is LNHDA, CDR2 SQIVND (reference sequence). CDR3 length: 15 amino acids. CDR3 in amino acids: CASSIWTGSNQPQHF. As DNA, the CDR3 is TGTGCCAGTAGTATATGGACAGGAAGCAATCAGCCCCAGCATTTT.

This clone was counted a single time. The chain carries TRBV5-1 and TRBJ1-2; tentative D call: TRBD1 (6 bases). This CDR3 has 13 residues. The ends were cut back, 0 bases at V and 8 bases at J, with 11 bases in the middle. Germline-derived CDR1 and CDR2 are SGHRS and YFSETQ. Here the CDR3 DNA reads TGCGCCAGCAGCTTGGCTGCAGGACAGGGCTACACCTTC. Amino acids: CASSLAAGQGYTF.

V gene TRBV12-2 combines with J gene TRBJ1-6. TRBV12-2 is classified as a pseudogene. The CDR3 consists of 17 residues. CDR3 residues: CASRLDVASLNNSPLHF. CDR3 coding DNA: TGTGCAAGTCGCTTAGATGTCGCTTCGCTAAATAATTCACCCCTCCACTTT.

The rearrangement joins TRBV5-1 to TRBJ2-5, with a weak D call TRBD1 (6 bases). Trimming cost V 1 base and J 2 bases, with 9 bases left between them. The CDR3 has 14 residues. Germline CDR1 reads SGHRS; CDR2 reads YFSETQ. The CDR3 coding sequence is TGCGCCAGCAGCTTGCAGACAGGACAAGAGACCCAGTACTTC. Its protein is CASSLQTGQETQYF.

The chain carries TRBV14 and TRBJ2-1; possibly TRBD2 for D (5 bases). The V and J ends lost 4 bases and 4 bases respectively, with 17 bases between them. Germline V lookup: CDR1 SGHDN, CDR2 FVKESK. The CDR3 is made up of 16 amino acids. CDR3 coding DNA: TGTGCCAGCAGCCGGACCTCCGGAGGCGGATACAATGAGCAGTTCTTC. It is translated as CASSRTSGGGYNEQFF.

The chain joins TRBV19 to TRBJ1-1, with 7 nucleotides matching TRBD1. With 6 bases clipped from V and 6 bases from J, the junction kept 10 bases outside the gene matches. The CDR3 is made up of 14 amino acids. Germline V gene sequence: CDR1 LNHDA, CDR2 SQIVND (reference sequence). CDR3 nucleotides: TGTGCCAGTAGCCTGGGACAGCAGTTTTCTGAAGCTTTCTTT. This codes for CASSLGQQFSEAFF.

DNA for the CDR3: TGTGCAAGTCGCTTAGCGAGGACAGGGGACGCCTACGAGCAGTACTTC. It encodes CASRLARTGDAYEQYF. The chain uses TRBV12-2 and TRBJ2-7; no DNA check was done on the table's D call, TRBD1. TRBV12-2 is described as a pseudogene. CDR3 length: 16 residues.

This chain uses TRBV7-9 with TRBJ2-7; no definite D call. This CDR3 region has 15 residues. V was trimmed by 5 bases and J by 0 bases, leaving 14 bases between them. Looked up from germline, CDR1 is SEHNR and CDR2 is FQNEAQ (reference sequence). CDR3: CASSPRESPSYEQYF. CDR3 sequence (DNA): TGTGCCAGCAGCCCCCGAGAGAGCCCCTCCTACGAGCAGTACTTC.

The V gene is TRBV5-1, the J gene TRBJ2-7; possibly TRBD2 for D (5 bases). CDR3 length equals 15 residues. V was trimmed by 6 bases and J by 1 base, leaving 17 bases between them. Germline V gives CDR1 SGHRS, CDR2 YFSETQ. Written as DNA, the CDR3 is TGCGCCAGCACCGTAGGTTTTTCGGGGTCCTACGAGCAGTACTTC. Translated: CASTVGFSGSYEQYF. The full variable domain, with the rest looked up from reference TRBV5-1 and TRBJ2-7, is KAGVTQTPRYLIKTRGQQVTLSCSPISGHRSVSWYQQTPGQGLQFLFEYFSETQRNKGNFPGRFSGRQFSNSRSEMNVSTLELGDSALYLCASTVGFSGSYEQYFGPGTRLTVT.

This clone was recorded once. This chain links TRBV20-1 with TRBJ1-2, with D unresolved. The CDR3 has 13 amino acids. Germline V gives CDR1 DFQATT, CDR2 SNEGSKA (reference sequence). V gave up 3 bases and J gave up 1 base, with 9 bases separating them. The CDR3 DNA sequence: TGCAGTGCTAGTAGGGCGGGTAACTATGGCTACACCTTC. Protein sequence: CSASRAGNYGYTF.

The chain recombines TRBV11-3 with TRBJ2-7, with D uncertain. The CDR3 contains 12 residues. From germline, CDR1 is SGHNT and CDR2 YENEEA. V was trimmed by 5 bases and J by 4 bases, leaving 9 bases between them. The CDR3 DNA follows: TGTGCCAGCAGCAACAGCTTATACGAGCAGTACTTC. Translation: CASSNSLYEQYF.

The chain uses TRBV2 and TRBJ2-7, with no clear D. V was shortened by 2 bases and J by 4 bases, with 18 bases between the two germline ends. The CDR3 contains 16 residues. Germline V lookup: CDR1 SNHLY, CDR2 FYNNEI. Here the CDR3 reads CASSEPLVGVGYEQYF. CDR3 nucleotide sequence: TGTGCCAGCAGTGAACCCCTGGTCGGAGTCGGATACGAGCAGTACTTC.